This T cell receptor (beta chain) originates from a study of shared clonotypes between healthy human individuals. The study, taken as a whole, reports: The naive CD4 repertoires of several donors were compared, and approximately 5% of clonotypes were shared. Unshared clonotypes carried lower generation probabilities than those common to all four donors.

Generated by immunoSEQ multiplex PCR, the TCRdb table keeps only in-frame clones and is missing some. Seen here are about 2,100,000 clones, about 92% observed once, and the top ten hold under 2%. Terminally differentiated effector memory CD45RA+ cells were left out of the naive CD8 fraction, which was CD45RO-negative and positively selected for CCR7. Each donor was a Caucasian adult residing in Nashville, Tennessee. As to this clone: Its antigen is unidentified.

The V and J ends lost 8 bases and 0 bases respectively, with 12 bases between them. The CDR3 is 14 residues long. The TCR originated in a man between 18 and 29 years old in good health. Some clones in this sample may be carry-over from other donors' samples. Sequenced input: naive CD8+ T cells from PBMCs. This chain joins TRBV23-1 and TRBJ2-3, with D perhaps matching TRBD2 (6 bases). TRBV23-1 is placed among ORFs of uncertain function. The chain's CDR3 is CASPRGTSTDTQYF. CDR3 nucleotides: TGCGCCAGCCCCCGGGGGACTAGCACAGATACGCAGTATTTT.